The next 18 T cell receptor beta chains were all read from a single sample in a study of shared clonotypes between healthy human individuals. Clones were read by immunoSEQ multiplex PCR, and TCRdb kept only the in-frame ones, dropping some. This sample carries around 1 million clones, approximately 80% of them seen once, and the ten largest clones take approximately 1.5%. The sample taken for sequencing was memory CD4+ T cells sorted from blood. Subset noted: CD45RA-negative fraction. The receptors here all came from a young man in good health.

The genes are TRBV30 and TRBJ2-1; D uncertain. The CDR3 loop spans 19 amino acids. Per germline, CDR1 GTSNPN and CDR2 SVGIG (reference sequence). V was cut by 0 bases and J by 0 bases, with 21 bases left in between. The CDR3 loop is CAWSVTPWRISSSYNEQFF. The CDR3, as DNA: TGTGCCTGGAGTGTAACCCCATGGCGAATCTCTAGCTCCTACAATGAGCAGTTCTTC.

This clone was detected only a few times. This chain connects TRBV5-4 to TRBJ1-6, with 7 positions matching TRBD1. V lost 2 bases, J lost 6 bases, and 8 bases stayed unmatched. Germline V gene data show CDR1 as SGHNT and CDR2 as YYREEE (reference sequence). The CDR3 spans 16 residues. CDR3 bases: TGTGCCAGCAGCTTACGGACAGGAGGAGGTAATTCACCCCTCCACTTT. It encodes CASSLRTGGGNSPLHF.

DNA of the CDR3: TGTGCCAGCAGCCCCGACAGGGGGTGGGGCAAACTGTTTTTT. This sequence encodes CASSPDRGWGKLFF. This sequence joins TRBV7-2 and TRBJ1-4; TRBD1 matches 9 bases. The trim removed 5 bases at V and 11 bases at J, leaving 9 bases unmatched. The length of the CDR3 is 14 residues. CDR1 is SGHTA, CDR2 FQGNSA, per germline.

V usage is TRBV7-8 and J usage is TRBJ2-2; D unclear. Trimming removed 1 base from V and 8 bases from J, with 5 bases in between. CDR3 size: 12 residues. Germline assignment: CDR1 SGHVS and CDR2 FQNEAQ. This CDR3 is CASSLGFGELFF. CDR3 coding DNA: TGTGCCAGCAGCTTAGGTTTTGGGGAGCTGTTTTTT.

This clone was found many times. The chain combines TRBV19 with TRBJ1-5, with TRBD1 matching over 7 bases. The CDR3 runs to 13 residues. Germline loops: CDR1 LNHDA, CDR2 SQIVND (reference sequence). The V and J ends lost 7 bases and 5 bases, in that order; junction bases with no gene match: 5. The DNA for the CDR3 is TGTGCCAGTATGACCAGGGGGGATCAGCCCCAGCATTTT. Amino acid sequence: CASMTRGDQPQHF.

This chain uses TRBV18 with TRBJ2-7; TRBD2 agrees at 8 bases. The germline gives CDR1 KGHSH, CDR2 LQKENI. The CDR3 runs to 14 residues. After removal of 6 bases from V and 5 bases from J, the junction contained 9 bases not matched to a gene. DNA of the CDR3: TGTGCCAGCTCGAGGGGGGTTAGCGGGGACGAGCAGTACTTC. Translated, it gives CASSRGVSGDEQYF.

In its sample, this clone was seen a few times. The chain recombines TRBV10-2 with TRBJ1-1; weak D call: TRBD1 (6 bases). V lost 8 bases and J 0 bases, leaving 13 bases between the germline ends. Germline V CDR1 and CDR2: WSHSY, SAAADI. The CDR3 extends over 14 amino acids. The CDR3 is CASRTETMNTEAFF. CDR3 coding DNA: TGCGCCAGCCGGACAGAGACCATGAACACTGAAGCTTTCTTT.

V is TRBV30 and J is TRBJ2-6; TRBD1 agrees at 8 bases. CDR1 and CDR2 from the germline V gene are GTSNPN and SVGIG (reference sequence). Trimming took 1 base from V and 0 from J; bases not matched to a gene: 11. The CDR3 consists of 19 residues. The CDR3 region has the DNA TGTGCCTGGAGTGGTGCGAGACAGGGGAAAAGCTCTGGGGCCAACGTCCTGACTTTC. It encodes CAWSGARQGKSSGANVLTF.

The CDR3 region is CASTSQTNTGELFF. CDR3 nucleotides: TGTGCCAGCACCTCCCAGACTAACACCGGGGAGCTGTTTTTT. The chain recombines TRBV25-1 with TRBJ2-2, with D unclear. V lost 7 bases and J 2 bases, leaving 11 bases between the germline ends. The germline V gene encodes CDR1 MGHDK and CDR2 SYGVNS. The CDR3 length is 14 residues.

V and J are TRBV4-2 and TRBJ2-1; 9 nucleotides match TRBD2. V gave up 0 bases and J gave up 10 bases; unmatched junction bases: 13. The CDR3 sequence is 17 residues long. Germline V gene data show CDR1 as LGHNA and CDR2 as YNFKEQ. In nucleotides, the CDR3 is TGTGCCAGCAGCCAAGAGGGACTAGCCCGGTTAAGGGGAGAGCAGTTCTTC. Residues: CASSQEGLARLRGEQFF.

This clone has more than one count but fewer than ten. The V and J genes are TRBV7-9 and TRBJ2-7; no firm D call. This CDR3 is built from 14 residues. Trimming pared 8 bases from V and 5 bases from J, leaving 19 bases between. Germline CDR1 is SEHNR and CDR2 is FQNEAQ (reference sequence). The CDR3 reads CASQRLVLGNEQYF. Written as DNA, the CDR3 is TGTGCCAGCCAGCGACTCGTCCTGGGAAACGAGCAGTACTTC.

This clone was seen ten or more times. This chain joins TRBV29-1 and TRBJ2-1, with D hard to call. Germline CDR1 reads SQVTM; CDR2 reads ANQGSEA. Trimming pared 7 bases from V and 4 bases from J, leaving 8 bases between. This CDR3 has 11 amino acids. CDR3 region: CSGEAYNEQFF. In DNA form, the CDR3 reads TGCAGCGGAGAGGCTTACAATGAGCAGTTCTTC.

The table lists this clone with a count of one. This rearrangement joins TRBV30 to TRBJ2-2; D possibly uses TRBD1 or TRBD2 (6 bases each). CDR3 length: 17 amino acids. V lost 0 bases to trimming and J lost 4 bases, with 18 bases between them. Germline V gene data show CDR1 as GTSNPN and CDR2 as SVGIG (reference sequence). CDR3 sequence (DNA): TGTGCCTGGAGTGTACCCCCGGGGGCCCGCCTCACCGGGGAGCTGTTTTTT. It yields the protein CAWSVPPGARLTGELFF. The whole variable domain, filled in from reference TRBV30 and TRBJ2-2, reads SQTIHQWPATLVQPVGSPLSLECTVEGTSNPNLYWYRQAAGRGLQLLFYSVGIGQISSEVPQNLSASRPQDRQFILSSKKLLLSDSGFYLCAWSVPPGARLTGELFFGEGSRLTVL.

This chain uses TRBV4-3 with TRBJ2-2, with D tentatively TRBD1 (6 bases). Germline V gene sequence: CDR1 LGHNA, CDR2 YSLEER. CDR3 size: 18 residues. V was cut by 1 base and J by 0 bases, with 15 bases left in between. The CDR3 loop is CASSQVRRTEPNTGELFF. CDR3 bases: TGCGCCAGCAGCCAAGTGAGGAGGACAGAGCCGAACACCGGGGAGCTGTTTTTT.

V usage is TRBV5-4 and J usage is TRBJ2-3; the match to TRBD2 covers 10 bases. The germline CDR1 and CDR2 sequences are SGHNT and YYREEE (reference sequence). The CDR3 extends over 18 amino acids. The V and J ends lost 3 bases and 5 bases, in that order; junction bases with no gene match: 15. The CDR3 reads CASSSVRGAGGQGDTQYF. CDR3 bases: TGTGCCAGCAGCTCGGTCCGGGGAGCGGGGGGGCAAGGAGATACGCAGTATTTT.

Only one count was recorded for this clone. V gene TRBV7-2 combines with J gene TRBJ2-7; 9 bases are shared with TRBD2. This CDR3 contains 15 residues. Germline V gene lookup returns CDR1 SGHTA and CDR2 FQGNSA. With 5 bases clipped from V and 1 base from J, the junction kept 6 bases outside the gene matches. Written as DNA, the CDR3 is TGTGCCAGCAGCCGGATAGCGGGAGAATCCTACGAGCAGTACTTC. Its protein is CASSRIAGESYEQYF.

The chain carries TRBV30 and TRBJ2-7; the match to TRBD1 covers 9 bases. J gave up 5 bases and V 2 bases, and 4 bases lay outside the gene matches. Germline lookup yields CDR1 GTSNPN and CDR2 SVGIG (reference sequence). This CDR3 has 13 residues. CDR3: CAWSWTGEDEQYF. As DNA, the CDR3 is TGTGCCTGGAGTTGGACAGGGGAAGACGAGCAGTACTTC.

This chain joins TRBV28 and TRBJ2-7; tentative D call: TRBD2 (5 bases). CDR1 is MDHEN, CDR2 SYDVKM, per germline. The CDR3 is 14 residues long. V was trimmed by 2 bases and J by 3 bases, leaving 11 bases between them. CDR3 in amino acids: CASSLVEGGYEQYF. CDR3 DNA sequence: TGTGCCAGCAGTTTAGTCGAAGGAGGCTACGAGCAGTACTTC. Full variable domain (rest looked up from reference TRBV28 and TRBJ2-7): DVKVTQSSRYLVKRTGEKVFLECVQDMDHENMFWYRQDPGLGLRLIYFSYDVKMKEKGDIPEGYSVSREKKERFSLILESASTNQTSMYLCASSLVEGGYEQYFGPGTRLTVT.